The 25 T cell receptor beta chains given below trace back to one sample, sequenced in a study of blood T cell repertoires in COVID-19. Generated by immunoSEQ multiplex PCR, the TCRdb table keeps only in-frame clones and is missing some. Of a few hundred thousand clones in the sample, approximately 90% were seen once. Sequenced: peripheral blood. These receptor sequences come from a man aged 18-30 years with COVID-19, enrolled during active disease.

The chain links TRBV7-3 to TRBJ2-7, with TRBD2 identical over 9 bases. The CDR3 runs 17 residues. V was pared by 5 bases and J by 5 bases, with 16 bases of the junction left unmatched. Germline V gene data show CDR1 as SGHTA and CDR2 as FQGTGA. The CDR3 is CASSPLYGLAGRHEQYF. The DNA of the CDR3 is TGTGCCAGCAGCCCACTCTACGGGCTAGCGGGACGCCACGAGCAGTACTTC.

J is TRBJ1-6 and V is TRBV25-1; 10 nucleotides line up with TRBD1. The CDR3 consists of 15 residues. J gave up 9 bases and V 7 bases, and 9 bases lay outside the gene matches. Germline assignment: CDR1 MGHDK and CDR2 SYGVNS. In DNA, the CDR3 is TGTGCCAGCACGGAGCGGGACAGGGGCAGTTCACCCCTCCACTTT. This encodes CASTERDRGSSPLHF.

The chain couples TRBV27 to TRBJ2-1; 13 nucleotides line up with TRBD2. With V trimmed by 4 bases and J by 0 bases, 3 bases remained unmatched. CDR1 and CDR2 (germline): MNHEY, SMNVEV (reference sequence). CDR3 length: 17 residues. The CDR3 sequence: CASSSGLAGFSYNEQFF. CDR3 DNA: TGTGCCAGCAGTTCGGGACTAGCGGGATTCTCCTACAATGAGCAGTTCTTC.

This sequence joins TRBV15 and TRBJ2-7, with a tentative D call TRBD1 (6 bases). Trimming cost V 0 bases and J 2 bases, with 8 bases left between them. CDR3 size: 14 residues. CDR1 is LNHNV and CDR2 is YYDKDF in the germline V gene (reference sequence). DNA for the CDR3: TGTGCCACCAGCAGAGATGAGGGGGCCTACGAGCAGTACTTC. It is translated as CATSRDEGAYEQYF.

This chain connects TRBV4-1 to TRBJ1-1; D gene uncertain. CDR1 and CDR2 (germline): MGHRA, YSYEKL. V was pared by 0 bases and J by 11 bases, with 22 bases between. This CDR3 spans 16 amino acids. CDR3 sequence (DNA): TGCGCCAGCAGCCAAGAAAGGTTCCCTTCCCGGGAGGCTGCTTTCTTT. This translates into CASSQERFPSREAAFF.

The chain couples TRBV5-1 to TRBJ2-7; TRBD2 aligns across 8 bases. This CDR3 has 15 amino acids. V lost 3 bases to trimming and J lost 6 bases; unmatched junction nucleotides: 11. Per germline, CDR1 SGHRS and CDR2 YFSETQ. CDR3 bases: TGCGCCAGCAGCTCCACCGGGACTAGTAGTCTCGAGCAGTACTTC. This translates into CASSSTGTSSLEQYF. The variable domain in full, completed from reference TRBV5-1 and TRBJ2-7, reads KAGVTQTPRYLIKTRGQQVTLSCSPISGHRSVSWYQQTPGQGLQFLFEYFSETQRNKGNFPGRFSGRQFSNSRSEMNVSTLELGDSALYLCASSSTGTSSLEQYFGPGTRLTVT.

The CDR3 DNA follows: TGTGCCAGCTCACCTAGGAGCTCCTACGAGCAGTACTTC. Residues: CASSPRSSYEQYF. This chain joins TRBV18 and TRBJ2-7; no clear D gene. Germline CDR1 and CDR2: KGHSH and LQKENI. The CDR3 spans 13 residues. V dropped 3 bases and J dropped 0 bases, with 6 bases sitting between them.

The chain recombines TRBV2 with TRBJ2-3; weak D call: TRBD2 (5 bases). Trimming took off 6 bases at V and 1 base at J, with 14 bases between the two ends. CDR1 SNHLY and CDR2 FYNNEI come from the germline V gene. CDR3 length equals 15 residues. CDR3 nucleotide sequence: TGTGCCAGCAGGGCCGACTACCTAGGCACAGATACGCAGTATTTT. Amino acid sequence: CASRADYLGTDTQYF. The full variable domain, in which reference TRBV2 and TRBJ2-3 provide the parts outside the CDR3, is EPEVTQTPSHQVTQMGQEVILRCVPISNHLYFYWYRQILGQKVEFLVSFYNNEISEKSEIFDDQFSVERPDGSNFTLKIRSTKLEDSAMYFCASRADYLGTDTQYFGPGTRLTVL.

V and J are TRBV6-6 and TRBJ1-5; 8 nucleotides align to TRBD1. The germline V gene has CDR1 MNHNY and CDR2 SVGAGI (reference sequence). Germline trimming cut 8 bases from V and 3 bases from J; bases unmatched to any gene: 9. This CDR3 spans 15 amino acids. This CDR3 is CASGPTGAFNQPQHF. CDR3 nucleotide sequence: TGTGCCAGCGGACCGACAGGGGCCTTCAATCAGCCCCAGCATTTT.

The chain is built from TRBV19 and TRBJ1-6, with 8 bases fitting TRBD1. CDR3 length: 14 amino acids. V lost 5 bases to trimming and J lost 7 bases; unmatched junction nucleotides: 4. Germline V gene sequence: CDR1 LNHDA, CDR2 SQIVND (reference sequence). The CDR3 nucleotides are TGTGCCAGTAGTCAGGGGGCTTTCAATTCACCCCTCCACTTT. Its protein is CASSQGAFNSPLHF. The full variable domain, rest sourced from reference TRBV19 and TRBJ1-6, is DGGITQSPKYLFRKEGQNVTLSCEQNLNHDAMYWYRQDPGQGLRLIYYSQIVNDFQKGDIAEGYSVSREKKESFPLTVTSAQKNPTAFYLCASSQGAFNSPLHFGNGTRLTVT.

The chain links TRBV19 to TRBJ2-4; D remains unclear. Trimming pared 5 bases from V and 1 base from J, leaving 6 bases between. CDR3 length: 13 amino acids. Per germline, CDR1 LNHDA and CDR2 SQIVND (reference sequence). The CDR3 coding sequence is TGTGCCAGTAGTTTTGAGGCCAAAAACATTCAGTACTTC. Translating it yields CASSFEAKNIQYF.

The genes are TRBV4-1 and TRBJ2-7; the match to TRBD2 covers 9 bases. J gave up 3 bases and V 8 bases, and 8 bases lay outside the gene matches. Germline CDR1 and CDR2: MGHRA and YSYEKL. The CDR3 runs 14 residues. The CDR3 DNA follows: TGCGCCAGCTCGTGGACTAGCGACGGCTACGAGCAGTACTTC. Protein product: CASSWTSDGYEQYF.

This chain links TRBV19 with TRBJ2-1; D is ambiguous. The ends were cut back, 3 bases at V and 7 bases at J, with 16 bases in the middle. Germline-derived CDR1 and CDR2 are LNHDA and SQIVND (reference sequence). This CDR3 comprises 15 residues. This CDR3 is CASSMKLLGTNEQFF. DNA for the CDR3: TGTGCCAGTAGTATGAAACTGCTCGGTACTAATGAGCAGTTCTTC.

The CDR3: CAWSPGTGDEQYF. For the CDR3, the DNA is TGTGCCTGGAGTCCCGGGACAGGGGACGAGCAGTACTTC. The V gene is TRBV30, the J gene TRBJ2-7; TRBD1 matches 10 bases. The CDR3 runs 13 residues. CDR1 is GTSNPN, CDR2 SVGIG, per germline (reference sequence). V gave up 2 bases and J gave up 5 bases; unmatched junction bases: 3. Complete variable domain (other parts from reference TRBV30 and TRBJ2-7): SQTIHQWPATLVQPVGSPLSLECTVEGTSNPNLYWYRQAAGRGLQLLFYSVGIGQISSEVPQNLSASRPQDRQFILSSKKLLLSDSGFYLCAWSPGTGDEQYFGPGTRLTVT.

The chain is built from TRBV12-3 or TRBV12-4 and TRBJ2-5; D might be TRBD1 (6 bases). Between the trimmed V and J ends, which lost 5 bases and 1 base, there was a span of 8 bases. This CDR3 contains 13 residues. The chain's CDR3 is CASSPQGQETQYF. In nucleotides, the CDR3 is TGTGCCAGCAGTCCACAGGGCCAAGAGACCCAGTACTTC.

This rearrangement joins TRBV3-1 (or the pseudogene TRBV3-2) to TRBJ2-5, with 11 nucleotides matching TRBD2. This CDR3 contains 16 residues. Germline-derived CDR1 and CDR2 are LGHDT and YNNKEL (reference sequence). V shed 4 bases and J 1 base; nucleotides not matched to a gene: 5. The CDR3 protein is CASSRILAGGQETQYF. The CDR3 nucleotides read TGTGCCAGCAGCCGGATCCTAGCGGGGGGCCAAGAGACCCAGTACTTC.

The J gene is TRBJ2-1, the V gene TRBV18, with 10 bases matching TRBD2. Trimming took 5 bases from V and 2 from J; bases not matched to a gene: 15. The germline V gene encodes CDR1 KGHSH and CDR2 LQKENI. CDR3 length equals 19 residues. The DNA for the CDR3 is TGTGCCAGCTCAGCCTCAAGGCAAACTAGCGGGGCACCCTACAATGAGCAGTTCTTC. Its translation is CASSASRQTSGAPYNEQFF.

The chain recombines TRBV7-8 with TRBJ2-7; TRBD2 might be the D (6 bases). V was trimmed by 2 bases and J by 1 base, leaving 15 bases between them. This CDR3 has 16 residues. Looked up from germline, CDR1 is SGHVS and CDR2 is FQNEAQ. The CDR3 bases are TGTGCCAGCAGCTTAAATTTGGTAGCGGAATCCTACGAGCAGTACTTC. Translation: CASSLNLVAESYEQYF.

The DNA for the CDR3 is TGTGCCAGCAGTTCCGCTGGAAACACCATATATTTT. Protein sequence: CASSSAGNTIYF. J is TRBJ1-3 and V is TRBV6-5; D gene uncertain. Germline V gene lookup returns CDR1 MNHEY and CDR2 SVGAGI. This CDR3 has 12 amino acids. Trimming left V 4 bases short and J 2 bases short, with 3 bases between.

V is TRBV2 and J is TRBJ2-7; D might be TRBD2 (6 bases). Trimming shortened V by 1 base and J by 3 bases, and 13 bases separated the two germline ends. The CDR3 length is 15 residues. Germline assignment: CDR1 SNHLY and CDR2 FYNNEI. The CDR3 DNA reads TGTGCCAGCAGTGAAGAGGGACTGCCTGGCTACGAGCAGTACTTC. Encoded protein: CASSEEGLPGYEQYF.

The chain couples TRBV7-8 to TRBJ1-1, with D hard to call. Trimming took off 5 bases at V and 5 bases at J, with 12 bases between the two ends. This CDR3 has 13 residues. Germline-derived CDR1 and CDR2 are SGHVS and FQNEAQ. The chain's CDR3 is CASSRDPRTEAFF. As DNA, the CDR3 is TGTGCCAGCAGCCGAGATCCTAGGACTGAAGCTTTCTTT.

DNA of the CDR3: TGTGCCAGCAGTTACGAAGCGGGCCTGAACACCGGGGAGCTGTTTTTT. This encodes CASSYEAGLNTGELFF. The chain uses TRBV6-5 and TRBJ2-2; D possibly corresponds to TRBD2 (6 bases). V lost 2 bases, J lost 1 base, and 11 bases lay in between. Germline V gives CDR1 MNHEY, CDR2 SVGAGI. The CDR3 runs to 16 residues.

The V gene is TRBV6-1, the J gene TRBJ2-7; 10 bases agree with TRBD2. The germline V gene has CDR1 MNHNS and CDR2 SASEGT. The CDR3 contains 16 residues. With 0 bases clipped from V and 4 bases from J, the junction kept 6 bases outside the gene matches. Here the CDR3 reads CASSEARQRGGYEQYF. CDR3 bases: TGTGCCAGCAGTGAAGCCAGGCAGCGGGGGGGGTACGAGCAGTACTTC.

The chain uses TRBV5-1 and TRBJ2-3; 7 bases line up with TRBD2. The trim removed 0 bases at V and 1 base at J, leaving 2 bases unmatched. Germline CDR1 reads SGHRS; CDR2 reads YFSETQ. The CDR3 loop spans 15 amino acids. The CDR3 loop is CASSLESGGTDTQYF. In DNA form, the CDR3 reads TGCGCCAGCAGCTTGGAGAGCGGGGGCACAGATACGCAGTATTTT.

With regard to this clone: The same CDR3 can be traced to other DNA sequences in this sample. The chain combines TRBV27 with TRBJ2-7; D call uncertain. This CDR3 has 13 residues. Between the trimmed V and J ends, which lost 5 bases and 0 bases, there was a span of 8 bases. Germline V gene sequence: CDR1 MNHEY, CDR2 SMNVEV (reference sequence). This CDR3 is CASSPGNSYEQYF. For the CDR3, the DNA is TGTGCCAGCAGTCCGGGTAACTCCTACGAGCAGTACTTC.